Below, 5 T cell receptor beta chains from the same sample are listed, as sequenced in a study of metastatic and nonmetastatic thyroid tumors. None of the patients had undergone any treatment ahead of thyroid surgery. Using MiXCR, TCRdb re-called clones from the PCR reads. The data hold about 43,000 clones, with approximately 25% observed a single time. The specimen was tumor tissue. All receptors come from a female donor with papillary thyroid cancer or a benign thyroid nodule (not recorded which). Some clones in this sample may be carry-over from other donors' samples.

The sample holds a few counts of this clone. A much larger clone lies one base from this, so it may be a read error. The V call is TRBV6-1, the J call TRBJ2-4; D perhaps matches TRBD1 (6 bases). This CDR3 comprises 14 residues. CDR1 is MNHNS, CDR2 SASEGT, per germline. Trimming removed 6 bases at V and 7 bases at J, with 16 bases between. The CDR3: CASRGMGALNIQYF. The CDR3 DNA follows: TGTGCCAGCAGGGGGATGGGGGCATTGAACATTCAGTACTTC.

The sample holds a few counts of this clone. A junction end diverges from the germline sequence, so it may reflect a read error. The chain joins TRBV6-2 or TRBV6-3 to TRBJ2-6, with a tentative D call TRBD1 (5 bases). This CDR3 contains 15 residues. The germline CDR1 and CDR2 sequences are MNHEY and SVGEGT. The CDR3, as DNA: TGTTCCAGCACCTCAGACAGTTCTGGGGCCAACGTCCTGACTTTC. Translating gives CSSTSDSSGANVLTF.

This clone was counted at least ten times. The rearrangement joins TRBV25-1 to TRBJ1-1, with D uncertain. V dropped 4 bases and J dropped 5 bases, with 5 bases sitting between them. The CDR3 loop spans 11 amino acids. Germline assignment: CDR1 MGHDK and CDR2 SYGVNS. CDR3 loop: CASSVGTEAFF. The CDR3 nucleotides are TGTGCCAGCAGTGTAGGGACTGAAGCTTTCTTT. Complete variable domain (other parts from reference TRBV25-1 and TRBJ1-1): EADIYQTPRYLVIGTGKKITLECSQTMGHDKMYWYQQDPGMELHLIHYSYGVNSTEKGDLSSESTVSRIRTEHFPLTLESARPSHTSQYLCASSVGTEAFFGQGTRLTVV.

This clone was counted only a few times. The V and J genes are TRBV12-3 or TRBV12-4 and TRBJ2-1; 10 bases line up with TRBD2. Trimming took 3 bases from V and 7 from J; bases not matched to a gene: 15. The CDR3 consists of 18 residues. CDR3 bases: TGTGCCAGCAGTTTCCCCTCCGCTCTAGCGGGAGAAATGAATGAGCAGTTCTTC. Translating gives CASSFPSALAGEMNEQFF.

This clone has a count of ten or more. V usage is TRBV3-1 and J usage is TRBJ1-2; D uncertain. The V and J ends lost 0 bases and 8 bases respectively, with 10 bases between them. CDR3 length: 13 residues. Germline V CDR1 and CDR2: LGHDT, YNNKEL (reference sequence). The CDR3 sequence is CASSQDRIKGYTF. CDR3 coding DNA: TGTGCCAGCAGCCAAGACAGGATTAAGGGCTACACCTTC. Together with reference TRBV3-1 and TRBJ1-2, the CDR3 gives the full variable domain: DTAVSQTPKYLVTQMGNDKSIKCEQNLGHDTMYWYKQDSKKFLKIMFSYNNKELIINETVPNRFSPKSPDKAHLNLHINSLELGDSAVYFCASSQDRIKGYTFGSGTRLTVV.